Listed below are T cell receptor beta chains from one sample, sequenced in a study of cytomegalovirus exposure and HLA in healthy donors. Data came from immunoSEQ multiplex PCR; TCRdb stores just in-frame clones and leaves some out. The sample contains 100,000 to 150,000 clones, about 82% of which appear only once. The sample taken for sequencing was PBMCs. The source is a boy between 10 and 17 years old in good health and CMV-seronegative. The CDR3 runs from the conserved cysteine through the conserved F or W. Each record gives: V gene, clone size, CDR3 protein. Size tells how often a clone was seen (once, few, many) or the class of an expanded clone, and some rows leave it out.

v_gene: TRBV6-5; abundance: -; CDR3aa: CASSTETLGTEAFF
v_gene: TRBV7-3; abundance: -; CDR3aa: CASSLGLGTKLAGELFF
v_gene: TRBV5-6; abundance: -; CDR3aa: CASSLDRDSPLHF
v_gene: TRBV19; abundance: few; CDR3aa: CASRQGAYGYTF
v_gene: TRBV29-1; abundance: -; CDR3aa: CSATSGIYNEQFF
v_gene: TRBV5-1; abundance: -; CDR3aa: CASSVQGRQETQYF
v_gene: TRBV29-1; abundance: -; CDR3aa: CSVSGSSYEQYF
v_gene: TRBV7-8; abundance: -; CDR3aa: CASLPGVSGANVLTF
v_gene: TRBV6-5; abundance: -; CDR3aa: CASSLTDWYSNQPQHF
v_gene: TRBV5-1; abundance: -; CDR3aa: CASSLASASGGYNEQFF
v_gene: TRBV27; abundance: -; CDR3aa: CASSYRAGGDQPQHF
v_gene: TRBV28; abundance: -; CDR3aa: CASTPYRGRMNTGELFF
v_gene: TRBV29-1; abundance: -; CDR3aa: CSVEDRGGNTIYF
v_gene: TRBV6-6; abundance: -; CDR3aa: CASSYGLAYNEQFF
v_gene: TRBV19; abundance: -; CDR3aa: CASSRQGQSYEQYF
v_gene: TRBV4-1; abundance: -; CDR3aa: CASSPGGGSDYGYTF
v_gene: TRBV4-1; abundance: -; CDR3aa: CASSLTGTSGSINIQYF
v_gene: TRBV13; abundance: -; CDR3aa: CASSSDGWRGAKNIQYF
v_gene: TRBV19; abundance: few; CDR3aa: CASSILLAVGNEQFF
v_gene: TRBV6-5; abundance: once; CDR3aa: CASSLLYIGSPLHF
v_gene: TRBV5-4; abundance: -; CDR3aa: CASSLPAGTGNGYTF
v_gene: TRBV4-3; abundance: once; CDR3aa: CASSQDRSGMYEQYF